These 29 T cell receptor beta chains were all obtained from the same sample, sequenced in a study of blood T cell repertoires in COVID-19. Measured with immunoSEQ multiplex PCR; TCRdb has only the in-frame clones, and not every one. This sample has about 160,000 clones, with roughly nine tenths found just once. The material sequenced was peripheral blood. The receptors derive from a man aged 55 to 70 with active or convalescent COVID-19.

The genes are TRBV10-3 and TRBJ1-4; D remains unclear. The CDR3 runs to 14 residues. CDR1 and CDR2 (germline): ENHRY, SYGVKD. Trimming stripped 6 bases from V and 0 bases from J, with 8 bases between. As DNA, the CDR3 is TGTGCCATCAGCGAGACTGCAACTAATGAAAAACTGTTTTTT. It encodes CAISETATNEKLFF.

The chain links TRBV5-1 to TRBJ1-5, with D perhaps matching TRBD1 (6 bases). CDR3 length: 14 residues. CDR1 SGHRS and CDR2 YFSETQ come from the germline V gene. V was pared by 0 bases and J by 4 bases, with 8 bases between. The CDR3 DNA reads TGCGCCAGCAGCTTGGAAGGGACAAATCAGCCCCAGCATTTT. Protein product: CASSLEGTNQPQHF.

The V call is TRBV30, the J call TRBJ1-6; tentative D call: TRBD1 (6 bases). Trimming cost V 2 bases and J 7 bases, with 18 bases left between them. This CDR3 is 16 amino acids long. Germline assignment: CDR1 GTSNPN and CDR2 SVGIG (reference sequence). The CDR3 is CAWSQTPQGGNSPLHF. The CDR3 DNA reads as TGTGCCTGGAGTCAGACCCCTCAAGGGGGAAATTCACCCCTCCACTTT.

This chain connects TRBV21-1 to TRBJ1-1. TRBV21-1 is described as a pseudogene. The length of the CDR3 is 13 residues. This CDR3 reads CASSKVGGTEAFF. The CDR3 nucleotides read TGTGCCAGCAGCAAAGTAGGAGGGACTGAAGCTTTCTTT.

This rearrangement joins TRBV19 to TRBJ2-7; 7 nucleotides match TRBD1. Germline-derived CDR1 and CDR2 are LNHDA and SQIVND (reference sequence). The CDR3 has 13 amino acids. J gave up 3 bases and V 6 bases, and 5 bases lay outside the gene matches. The CDR3 spells CASSPGQLYEQYF. CDR3 in DNA: TGTGCCAGTAGCCCGGGACAGCTCTACGAGCAGTACTTC. The whole variable domain, remainder taken from reference TRBV19 and TRBJ2-7, is DGGITQSPKYLFRKEGQNVTLSCEQNLNHDAMYWYRQDPGQGLRLIYYSQIVNDFQKGDIAEGYSVSREKKESFPLTVTSAQKNPTAFYLCASSPGQLYEQYFGPGTRLTVT.

The V gene is TRBV5-4, the J gene TRBJ1-2; 9 nucleotides agree with TRBD1. Germline CDR1 SGHNT, CDR2 YYREEE (reference sequence). CDR3 length: 14 amino acids. J gave up 2 bases and V 4 bases, and 3 bases lay outside the gene matches. The CDR3 DNA is TGTGCCAGCAGCCCGGGGACAGGGAACTATGGCTACACCTTC. The encoded protein is CASSPGTGNYGYTF.

The V call is TRBV7-2, the J call TRBJ2-3, with D possibly TRBD2 on 6 matching bases. This CDR3 is built from 19 residues. The germline V gene has CDR1 SGHTA and CDR2 FQGNSA. Trimming removed 5 bases from V and 3 bases from J, with 27 bases in between. The CDR3, as DNA: TGTGCCAGCAGCACCGCACATCACCTTGCGGGGCCTGGAACAGATACGCAGTATTTT. It encodes CASSTAHHLAGPGTDTQYF.

This chain connects TRBV7-6 to TRBJ1-2; 10 bases line up with TRBD1. The germline CDR1 and CDR2 sequences are SGHVS and FNYEAQ. V dropped 5 bases and J dropped 4; count of bases not matched to a gene: 10. The CDR3 loop spans 16 amino acids. DNA for the CDR3: TGTGCCAGCAGCACCTTCGACAGGGGGCGCTTCTATGGCTACACCTTC. It translates to CASSTFDRGRFYGYTF.

The chain couples TRBV6-1 to TRBJ1-1; a weak D match, TRBD1 (6 bases). This CDR3 is 14 amino acids long. The germline V gene encodes CDR1 MNHNS and CDR2 SASEGT. V dropped 1 base and J dropped 3 bases, with 9 bases sitting between them. The DNA for the CDR3 is TGTGCCAGCAGTGAAGAGACAGGCTACACTGAAGCTTTCTTT. Protein product: CASSEETGYTEAFF.

This clone was counted a few times. The chain recombines TRBV7-2 with TRBJ1-1; tentative D call: TRBD1 (5 bases). Trimming took 2 bases from V and 0 from J, leaving 7 bases between them. There are 14 residues in the CDR3. CDR1 is SGHTA, CDR2 FQGNSA, per germline. For the CDR3, the DNA is TGTGCCAGCAGCTTATGGGGGGTGAACACTGAAGCTTTCTTT. Residues: CASSLWGVNTEAFF.

The gene calls are TRBV6-1 and TRBJ2-6; a weak D match, TRBD2 (5 bases). Trimming pared 0 bases from V and 2 bases from J, leaving 8 bases between. The CDR3 sequence is 16 residues long. Germline V gives CDR1 MNHNS, CDR2 SASEGT. The DNA for the CDR3 is TGTGCCAGCAGTGAAGCGGTCGGGGCTGGGGCCAACGTCCTGACTTTC. Its protein product is CASSEAVGAGANVLTF.

This chain connects TRBV7-9 to TRBJ2-3, with D tentatively TRBD2 (5 bases). Deletions cut 6 bases from V and 2 bases from J, with 12 bases between. This CDR3 is 14 amino acids long. In germline, CDR1 is SEHNR, CDR2 FQNEAQ (reference sequence). Written as DNA, the CDR3 is TGTGCCAGCAGTGTCGGACTTACCACAGATACGCAGTATTTT. This gives the protein CASSVGLTTDTQYF.

The chain combines TRBV6-5 with TRBJ1-5; possible D gene TRBD1, 5 bases. The CDR3 runs 16 residues. Trimming took off 0 bases at V and 11 bases at J, with 20 bases between the two ends. CDR1 and CDR2 (germline): MNHEY, SVGAGI. The CDR3 coding sequence is TGTGCCAGCAGTTACTCGGGCGGCGGGGGAATTAAGGCCCAGCATTTT. It translates to CASSYSGGGGIKAQHF.

This chain links TRBV10-3 with TRBJ2-5, with 11 bases aligning to TRBD2. J was trimmed by 4 bases and V by 2 bases; bases with no gene match: 9. The CDR3 totals 17 residues. Germline V lookup: CDR1 ENHRY, CDR2 SYGVKD. CDR3 sequence reads: CAISEDVSGRGRETQYF. CDR3 coding DNA: TGTGCCATCAGTGAGGATGTTAGCGGGAGGGGTCGAGAGACCCAGTACTTC.

This sequence joins TRBV11-2 and TRBJ1-1; D is unresolved. Germline CDR1 reads SGHAT; CDR2 reads FQNNGV. V shed 4 bases and J shed 1 base, with 7 bases lying between them. The CDR3 contains 13 residues. DNA of the CDR3: TGTGCCAGCAGCTCAACTACGAACACTGAAGCTTTCTTT. Translation gives CASSSTTNTEAFF. The whole variable domain, remainder taken from reference TRBV11-2 and TRBJ1-1, is EAGVAQSPRYKIIEKRQSVAFWCNPISGHATLYWYQQILGQGPKLLIQFQNNGVVDDSQLPKDRFSAERLKGVDSTLKIQPAKLEDSAVYLCASSSTTNTEAFFGQGTRLTVV.

The chain has TRBV6-1 and TRBJ1-5; 9 bases line up with TRBD1. Germline V gene sequence: CDR1 MNHNS, CDR2 SASEGT. CDR3 length: 17 residues. J gave up 4 bases and V 2 bases, and 9 bases lay outside the gene matches. The CDR3: CASSETWTGEGNQPQHF. CDR3 DNA sequence: TGTGCCAGCAGTGAAACTTGGACAGGGGAGGGAAATCAGCCCCAGCATTTT.

J is TRBJ2-1 and V is TRBV2; TRBD1 aligns across 7 bases. Germline-derived CDR1 and CDR2 are SNHLY and FYNNEI. Trimming took 3 bases from V and 9 from J; bases not matched to a gene: 8. The CDR3 sequence is 14 residues long. CDR3 loop: CASSETGYYSEQFF. In DNA, the CDR3 is TGTGCCAGCAGTGAGACAGGGTATTATAGTGAGCAGTTCTTC.

V gene TRBV7-2 combines with J gene TRBJ1-6; TRBD1 agrees at 8 bases. Per germline, CDR1 SGHTA and CDR2 FQGNSA. The CDR3 sequence is 15 residues long. Germline trimming cut 6 bases from V and 6 bases from J; bases unmatched to any gene: 7. DNA of the CDR3: TGTGCCAGCAGATCAGGGGGCTTGAGTAATTCACCCCTCCACTTT. The encoded protein is CASRSGGLSNSPLHF.

The chain uses TRBV18 and TRBJ1-6, with D maybe TRBD1 (6 bases). CDR3 length equals 15 residues. V lost 4 bases, J lost 8 bases, and 15 bases lay in between. The germline V gene encodes CDR1 KGHSH and CDR2 LQKENI. The CDR3 DNA reads as TGTGCCAGCTCACAACAAAGGAACAGGGATTCACCCCTCCACTTT. Translation: CASSQQRNRDSPLHF.

The CDR3 coding sequence is TGCGCCAGCAGGGTCGGACAGGGGAACATTCAGTACTTC. As protein: CASRVGQGNIQYF. The chain has TRBV5-1 and TRBJ2-4, with 9 bases lining up with TRBD1. V was clipped by 5 bases and J by 7 bases; unmatched bases: 4. Germline V lookup: CDR1 SGHRS, CDR2 YFSETQ. The CDR3 totals 13 residues.

This clone was recorded only once. The chain employs TRBV2 and TRBJ1-5; D perhaps matches TRBD1 (5 bases). V lost 2 bases, J lost 1 base, and 12 bases lay in between. Looked up from germline, CDR1 is SNHLY and CDR2 is FYNNEI. The CDR3 is 16 amino acids. The CDR3 region has the DNA TGTGCCAGCAGTGAATTCAGGGCGGTGAGCAATCAGCCCCAGCATTTT. It yields the protein CASSEFRAVSNQPQHF.

The rearrangement uses TRBV7-9 and TRBJ2-3, with TRBD2 matching 7 bases. The CDR3 is 15 residues long. Unmatched junction bases numbered 11, after V lost 6 bases and J lost 5 bases. The V gene's germline CDR1 is SEHNR and CDR2 FQNEAQ (reference sequence). The CDR3 loop reads CASRSRGGGEDTQYF. The CDR3 coding sequence is TGTGCCAGCAGATCCCGGGGCGGGGGTGAAGATACGCAGTATTTT. The full variable domain, with the rest looked up from reference TRBV7-9 and TRBJ2-3, is DTGVSQNPRHKITKRGQNVTFRCDPISEHNRLYWYRQTLGQGPEFLTYFQNEAQLEKSRLLSDRFSAERPKGSFSTLEIQRTEQGDSAMYLCASRSRGGGEDTQYFGPGTRLTVL.

DNA for the CDR3: TGTGCCATCAGCGGGACAGGGGATAACTATGGCTACACCTTC. This translates into CAISGTGDNYGYTF. This chain joins TRBV10-3 and TRBJ1-2; 10 bases are shared with TRBD1. From germline, CDR1 is ENHRY and CDR2 SYGVKD. V lost 6 bases to trimming and J lost 1 base; unmatched junction nucleotides: 2. CDR3 length equals 14 residues.

The chain joins TRBV7-2 to TRBJ2-7; 7 bases line up with TRBD1. Germline CDR1 is SGHTA and CDR2 is FQGNSA. CDR3 size: 15 residues. Germline trimming cut 4 bases from V and 1 base from J; bases unmatched to any gene: 7. The DNA of the CDR3 is TGTGCCAGCAGCTCGCCCGGGACAGAATCCTACGAGCAGTACTTC. It is translated as CASSSPGTESYEQYF.

The chain is built from TRBV5-1 and TRBJ1-3; no clear D gene. Per the germline V gene, CDR1 is SGHRS and CDR2 is YFSETQ. CDR3 length: 13 amino acids. Trimming removed 0 bases at V and 3 bases at J, with 4 bases between. The CDR3 sequence: CASSLDSGNTIYF. The CDR3 DNA reads TGCGCCAGCAGCTTGGACAGTGGAAACACCATATATTTT.

The chain couples TRBV11-2 to TRBJ2-4; D might be TRBD1 (6 bases). This CDR3 is built from 17 residues. Trimming shortened V by 1 base and J by 0 bases, and 13 bases separated the two germline ends. Germline lookup yields CDR1 SGHAT and CDR2 FQNNGV. The CDR3 nucleotides read TGTGCCAGCAGCTTAGGTGGACAGAGATTAGCCAAAAACATTCAGTACTTC. Translated: CASSLGGQRLAKNIQYF.

The chain couples TRBV18 to TRBJ1-2, with 7 bases fitting TRBD1. V shed 2 bases and J 4 bases; nucleotides not matched to a gene: 10. This CDR3 is 16 amino acids long. From germline, CDR1 is KGHSH and CDR2 LQKENI. The chain's CDR3 is CASSPTINDRAYGYTF. In nucleotides, the CDR3 is TGTGCCAGCTCACCAACGATCAACGACAGGGCCTATGGCTACACCTTC.

V gene TRBV29-1 combines with J gene TRBJ1-5; D possibly corresponds to TRBD1 (5 bases). CDR3 length: 12 amino acids. V lost 4 bases and J 2 bases, leaving 6 bases between the germline ends. Germline V gene lookup returns CDR1 SQVTM and CDR2 ANQGSEA. CDR3 in amino acids: CSVGGGNQPQHF. In nucleotides, the CDR3 is TGCAGCGTTGGGGGGGGCAATCAGCCCCAGCATTTT. Variable domain in full (rest from reference TRBV29-1 and TRBJ1-5): SAVISQKPSRDICQRGTSLTIQCQVDSQVTMMFWYRQQPGQSLTLIATANQGSEATYESGFVIDKFPISRPNLTFSTLTVSNMSPEDSSIYLCSVGGGNQPQHFGDGTRLSIL.

Only a few counts were recorded for this clone. The same CDR3 also results from other DNA sequences found in this sample. CDR3 sequence reads: CASSYARTGGGYGYTF. DNA of the CDR3: TGTGCCAGCAGTTACGCGCGGACAGGGGGCGGGTATGGCTACACCTTC. The chain recombines TRBV6-5 with TRBJ1-2; the match to TRBD1 covers 11 bases. This CDR3 spans 16 amino acids. The trim removed 2 bases at V and 5 bases at J, leaving 7 bases unmatched. Germline V gene lookup returns CDR1 MNHEY and CDR2 SVGAGI.